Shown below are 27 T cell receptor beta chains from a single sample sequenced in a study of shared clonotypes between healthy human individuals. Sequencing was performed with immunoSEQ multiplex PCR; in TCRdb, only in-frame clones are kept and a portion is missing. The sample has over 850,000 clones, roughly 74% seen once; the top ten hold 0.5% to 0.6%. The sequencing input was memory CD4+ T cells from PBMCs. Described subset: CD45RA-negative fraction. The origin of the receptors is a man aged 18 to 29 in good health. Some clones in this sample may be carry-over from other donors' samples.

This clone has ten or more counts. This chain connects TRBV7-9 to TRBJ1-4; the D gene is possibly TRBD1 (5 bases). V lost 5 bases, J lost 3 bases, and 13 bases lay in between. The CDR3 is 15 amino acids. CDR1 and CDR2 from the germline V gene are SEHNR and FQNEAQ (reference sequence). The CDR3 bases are TGTGCCAGCAGCCCTCGGACGGGGGCTAATGAAAAACTGTTTTTT. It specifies CASSPRTGANEKLFF.

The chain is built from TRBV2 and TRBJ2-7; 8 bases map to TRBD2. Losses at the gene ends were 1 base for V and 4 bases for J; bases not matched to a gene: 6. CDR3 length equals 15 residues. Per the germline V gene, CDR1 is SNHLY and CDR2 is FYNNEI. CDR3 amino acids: CASSEEAGVYYEQYF. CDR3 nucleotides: TGTGCCAGCAGTGAAGAAGCGGGAGTGTATTACGAGCAGTACTTC. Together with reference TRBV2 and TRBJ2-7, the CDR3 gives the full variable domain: EPEVTQTPSHQVTQMGQEVILRCVPISNHLYFYWYRQILGQKVEFLVSFYNNEISEKSEIFDDQFSVERPDGSNFTLKIRSTKLEDSAMYFCASSEEAGVYYEQYFGPGTRLTVT.

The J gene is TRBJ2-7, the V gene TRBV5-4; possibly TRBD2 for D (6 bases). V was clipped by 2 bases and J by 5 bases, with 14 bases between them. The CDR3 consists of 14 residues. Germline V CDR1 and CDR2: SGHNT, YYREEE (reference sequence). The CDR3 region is CASSFGGAWDEQYF. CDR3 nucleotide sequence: TGTGCCAGCAGCTTCGGCGGGGCCTGGGACGAGCAGTACTTC.

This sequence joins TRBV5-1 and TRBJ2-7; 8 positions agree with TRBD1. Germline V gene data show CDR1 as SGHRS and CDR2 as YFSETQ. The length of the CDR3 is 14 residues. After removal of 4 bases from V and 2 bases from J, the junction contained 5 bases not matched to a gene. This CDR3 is CASSQGQDPYEQYF. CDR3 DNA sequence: TGCGCCAGCAGCCAGGGACAGGACCCCTACGAGCAGTACTTC.

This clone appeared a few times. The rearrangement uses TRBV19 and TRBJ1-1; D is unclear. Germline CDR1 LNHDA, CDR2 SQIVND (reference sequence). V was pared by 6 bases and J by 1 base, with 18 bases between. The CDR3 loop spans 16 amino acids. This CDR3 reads CASSAIEGAGNTEAFF. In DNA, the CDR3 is TGTGCCAGTAGCGCTATCGAGGGCGCCGGGAACACTGAAGCTTTCTTT.

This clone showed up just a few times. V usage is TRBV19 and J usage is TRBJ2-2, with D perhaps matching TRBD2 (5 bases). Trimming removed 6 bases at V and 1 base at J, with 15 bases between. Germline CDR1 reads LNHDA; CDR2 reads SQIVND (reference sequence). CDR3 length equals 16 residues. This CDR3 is CASSASRRLNTGELFF. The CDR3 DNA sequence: TGTGCCAGTAGCGCTAGCCGGAGGCTGAACACCGGGGAGCTGTTTTTT.

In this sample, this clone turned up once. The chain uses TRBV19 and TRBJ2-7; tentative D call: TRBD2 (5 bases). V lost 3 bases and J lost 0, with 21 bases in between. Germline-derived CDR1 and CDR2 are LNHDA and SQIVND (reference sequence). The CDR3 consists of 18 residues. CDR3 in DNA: TGTGCCAGTAGTATTAGGCACCCTGCAAGGGCGGGCTCCTACGAGCAGTACTTC. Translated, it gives CASSIRHPARAGSYEQYF.

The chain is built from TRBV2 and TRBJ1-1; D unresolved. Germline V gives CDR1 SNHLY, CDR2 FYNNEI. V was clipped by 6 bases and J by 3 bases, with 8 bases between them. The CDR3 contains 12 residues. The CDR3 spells CASRVHYTEAFF. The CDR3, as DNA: TGTGCCAGCAGGGTACATTACACTGAAGCTTTCTTT. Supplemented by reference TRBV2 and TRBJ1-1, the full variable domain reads EPEVTQTPSHQVTQMGQEVILRCVPISNHLYFYWYRQILGQKVEFLVSFYNNEISEKSEIFDDQFSVERPDGSNFTLKIRSTKLEDSAMYFCASRVHYTEAFFGQGTRLTVV.

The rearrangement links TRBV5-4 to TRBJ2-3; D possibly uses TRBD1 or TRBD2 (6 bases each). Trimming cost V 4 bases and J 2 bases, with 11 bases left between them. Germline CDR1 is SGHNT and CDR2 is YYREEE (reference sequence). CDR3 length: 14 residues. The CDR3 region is CASSEGGNTDTQYF. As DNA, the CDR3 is TGTGCCAGCAGCGAGGGGGGAAACACAGATACGCAGTATTTT. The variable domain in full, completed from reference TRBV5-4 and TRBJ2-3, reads ETGVTQSPTHLIKTRGQQVTLRCSSQSGHNTVSWYQQALGQGPQFIFQYYREEENGRGNFPPRFSGLQFPNYSSELNVNALELDDSALYLCASSEGGNTDTQYFGPGTRLTVL.

CDR3: CASSLGLATVNEQFF. CDR3 DNA sequence: TGTGCCAGCAGCTTAGGTCTAGCCACGGTAAATGAGCAGTTCTTC. The gene calls are TRBV7-3 and TRBJ2-1; D may be TRBD2 (5 bases). The CDR3 is 15 amino acids. Germline V gives CDR1 SGHTA, CDR2 FQGTGA. Trimming left V 2 bases short and J 7 bases short, with 15 bases between.

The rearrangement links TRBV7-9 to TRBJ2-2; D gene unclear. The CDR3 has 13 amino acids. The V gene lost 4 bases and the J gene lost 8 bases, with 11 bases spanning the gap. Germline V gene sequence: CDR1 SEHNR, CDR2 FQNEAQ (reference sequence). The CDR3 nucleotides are TGTGCCAGCAGCTCCGATTCCGGAGGGGAGCTGTTTTTT. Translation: CASSSDSGGELFF. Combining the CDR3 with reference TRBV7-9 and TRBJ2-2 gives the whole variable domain DTGVSQNPRHKITKRGQNVTFRCDPISEHNRLYWYRQTLGQGPEFLTYFQNEAQLEKSRLLSDRFSAERPKGSFSTLEIQRTEQGDSAMYLCASSSDSGGELFFGEGSRLTVL.

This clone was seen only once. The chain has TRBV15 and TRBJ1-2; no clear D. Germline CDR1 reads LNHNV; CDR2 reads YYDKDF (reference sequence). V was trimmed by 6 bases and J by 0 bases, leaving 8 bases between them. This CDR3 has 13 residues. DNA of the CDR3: TGTGCCACCAGTCGAGCTTCTAACTATGGCTACACCTTC. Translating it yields CATSRASNYGYTF.

This chain's CDR3 is CASSPRLAGVKSYEQYF. In DNA form, the CDR3 reads TGTGCCAGCTCACCACGACTAGCGGGAGTAAAATCCTACGAGCAGTACTTC. The genes are TRBV18 and TRBJ2-7, with 12 positions matching TRBD2. Germline V CDR1 and CDR2: KGHSH, LQKENI. The CDR3 loop spans 17 amino acids. Trimming removed 1 base from V and 1 base from J; junction bases left unmatched: 5.

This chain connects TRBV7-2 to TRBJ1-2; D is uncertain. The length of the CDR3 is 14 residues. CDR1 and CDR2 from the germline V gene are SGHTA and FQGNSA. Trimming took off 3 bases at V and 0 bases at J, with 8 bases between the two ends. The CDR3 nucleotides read TGTGCCAGCAGCTTGTTAGGAGCTAACTATGGCTACACCTTC. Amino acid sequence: CASSLLGANYGYTF. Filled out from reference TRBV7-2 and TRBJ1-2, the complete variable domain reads GAGVSQSPSNKVTEKGKDVELRCDPISGHTALYWYRQSLGQGLEFLIYFQGNSAPDKSGLPSDRFSAERTGGSVSTLTIQRTQQEDSAVYLCASSLLGANYGYTFGSGTRLTVV.

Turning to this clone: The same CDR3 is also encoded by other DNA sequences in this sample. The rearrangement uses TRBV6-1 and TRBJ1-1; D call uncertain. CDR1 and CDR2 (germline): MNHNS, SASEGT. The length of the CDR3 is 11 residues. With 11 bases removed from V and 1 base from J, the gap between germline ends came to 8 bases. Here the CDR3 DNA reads TGTGCCTCCAGAGCGAACACTGAAGCTTTCTTT. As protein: CASRANTEAFF.

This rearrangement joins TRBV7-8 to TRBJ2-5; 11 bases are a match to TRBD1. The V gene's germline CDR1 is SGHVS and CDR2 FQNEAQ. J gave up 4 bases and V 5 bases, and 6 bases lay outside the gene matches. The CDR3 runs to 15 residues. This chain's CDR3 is CASSQGQGERETQYF. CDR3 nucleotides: TGTGCCAGCAGCCAGGGACAGGGGGAGCGAGAGACCCAGTACTTC.

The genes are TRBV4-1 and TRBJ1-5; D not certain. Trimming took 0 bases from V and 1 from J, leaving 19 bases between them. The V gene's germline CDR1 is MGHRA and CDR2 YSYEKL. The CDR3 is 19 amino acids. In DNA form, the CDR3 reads TGCGCCAGCAGCCAAGAAGGTGGATTACGCGGGTACAGCAATCAGCCCCAGCATTTT. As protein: CASSQEGGLRGYSNQPQHF.

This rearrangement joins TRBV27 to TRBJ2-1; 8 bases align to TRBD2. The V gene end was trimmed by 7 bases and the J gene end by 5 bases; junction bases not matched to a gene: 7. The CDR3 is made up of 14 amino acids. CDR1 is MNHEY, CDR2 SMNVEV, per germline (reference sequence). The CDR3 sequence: CASIGTSGNNEQFF. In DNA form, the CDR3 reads TGTGCCAGCATAGGAACTAGCGGCAACAATGAGCAGTTCTTC.

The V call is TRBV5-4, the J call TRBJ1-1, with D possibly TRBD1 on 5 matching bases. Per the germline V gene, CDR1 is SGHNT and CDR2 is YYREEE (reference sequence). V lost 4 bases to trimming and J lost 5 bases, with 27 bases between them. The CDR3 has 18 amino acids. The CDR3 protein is CASSRGGRHQSGGTEAFF. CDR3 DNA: TGTGCCAGCAGCCGCGGGGGAAGGCACCAATCCGGGGGGACTGAAGCTTTCTTT.

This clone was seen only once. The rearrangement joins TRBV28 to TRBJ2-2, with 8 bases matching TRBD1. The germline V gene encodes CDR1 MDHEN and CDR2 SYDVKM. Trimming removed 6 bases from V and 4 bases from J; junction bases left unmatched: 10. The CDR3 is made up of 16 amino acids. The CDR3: CASRFSGGARTGELFF. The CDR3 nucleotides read TGTGCCAGCAGGTTTTCAGGGGGCGCGCGCACCGGGGAGCTGTTTTTT.

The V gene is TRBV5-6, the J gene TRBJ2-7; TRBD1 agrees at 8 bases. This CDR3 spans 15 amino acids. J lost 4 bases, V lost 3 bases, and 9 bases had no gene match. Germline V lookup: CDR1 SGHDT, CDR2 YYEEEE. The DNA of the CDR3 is TGTGCCAGCAGCTCTTCGTCGGGACAGGCTTACGAGCAGTACTTC. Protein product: CASSSSSGQAYEQYF.

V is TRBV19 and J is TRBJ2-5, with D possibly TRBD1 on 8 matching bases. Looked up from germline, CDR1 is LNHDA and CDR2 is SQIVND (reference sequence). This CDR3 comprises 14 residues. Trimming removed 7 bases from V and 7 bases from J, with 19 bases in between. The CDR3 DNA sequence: TGTGCCAGTAAACTCTCGACAGGGGAGGGGACCCAGTACTTC. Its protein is CASKLSTGEGTQYF.

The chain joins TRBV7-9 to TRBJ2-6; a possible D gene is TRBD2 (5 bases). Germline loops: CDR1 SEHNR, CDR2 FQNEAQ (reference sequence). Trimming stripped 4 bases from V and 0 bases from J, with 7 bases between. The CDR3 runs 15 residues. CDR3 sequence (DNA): TGTGCCAGCAGCTCTGCGGGCTCTGGGGCCAACGTCCTGACTTTC. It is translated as CASSSAGSGANVLTF.

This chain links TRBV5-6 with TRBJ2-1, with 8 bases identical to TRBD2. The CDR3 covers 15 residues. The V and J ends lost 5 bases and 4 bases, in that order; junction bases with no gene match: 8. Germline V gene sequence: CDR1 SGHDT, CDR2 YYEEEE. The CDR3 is CASSLTSAAYNEQFF. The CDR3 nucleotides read TGTGCCAGCAGTCTGACTAGCGCGGCTTACAATGAGCAGTTCTTC.

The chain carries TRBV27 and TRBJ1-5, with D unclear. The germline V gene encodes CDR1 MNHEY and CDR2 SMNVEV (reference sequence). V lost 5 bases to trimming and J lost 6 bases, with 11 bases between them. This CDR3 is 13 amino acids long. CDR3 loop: CASSPPWGQPQHF. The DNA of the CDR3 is TGTGCCAGCAGTCCCCCCTGGGGTCAGCCCCAGCATTTT.

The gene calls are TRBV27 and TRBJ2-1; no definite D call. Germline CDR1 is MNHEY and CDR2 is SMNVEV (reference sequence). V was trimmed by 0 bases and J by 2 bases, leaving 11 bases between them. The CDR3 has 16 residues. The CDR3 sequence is CASSLSMGGAYNEQFF. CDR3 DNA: TGTGCCAGCAGTTTATCGATGGGCGGCGCCTACAATGAGCAGTTCTTC.

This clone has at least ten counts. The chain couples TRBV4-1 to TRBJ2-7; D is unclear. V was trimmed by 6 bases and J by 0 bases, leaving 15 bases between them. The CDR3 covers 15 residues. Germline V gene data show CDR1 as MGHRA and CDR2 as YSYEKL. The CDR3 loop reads CASSDVGQASYEQYF. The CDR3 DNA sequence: TGCGCCAGCAGTGACGTAGGGCAGGCCTCCTACGAGCAGTACTTC.